This entry features one TCR beta chain sequence. Antigen: not known. Time point noted: cycle 4 day 1 (C4D1), after more than five weeks of nivolumab. Each of the patients experienced relapse following autologous stem cell transplantation, and their brentuximab vedotin exposure differed. Patients' outcomes at their best amounted to complete response, partial response or progressive disease. Trimming took off 2 bases at V and 5 bases at J, with 12 bases between the two ends. Germline lookup yields CDR1 MNHEY and CDR2 SMNVEV (reference sequence). There are 14 residues in the CDR3. This sample is part of a study of PD-1 blockade in classical Hodgkin lymphoma. Study-wide results and limits: Reports indicated that newly diagnosed patients had lower baseline TCR diversity than healthy donors did. TCR diversity rose significantly by C4D1 in CD4+ but not CD8+ cells. Those achieving complete response showed baseline diversity like newly diagnosed patients.

The data were produced by immunoSEQ multiplex PCR, yet TCRdb's version contains in-frame clones alone and is incomplete. The sample lists roughly 25,000 clones, around three quarters seen once, with 25% to 30% in the top ten. The sample here was peripheral blood mononuclear cells (PBMCs), taken before the fourth cycle of nivolumab. This clonotype was sampled from a human donor with classical Hodgkin lymphoma. V usage is TRBV27 and J usage is TRBJ2-5; either TRBD1 or TRBD2 may fit D (6 bases each). CDR3 in amino acids: CASSLLGGRETQYF. CDR3 bases: TGTGCCAGCAGTTTACTCGGGGGCCGGGAGACCCAGTACTTC.